Shown below are 2 T cell receptor beta chains from a single sample sequenced in a study of T cells in Graves' hyperthyroidism and ophthalmopathy. RNA transcripts provided the source from which TCR beta CDR3 regions were amplified. RT-PCR in the first round (using the HTBI primer set) targeted the TCR CDR3. TCRdb used MiXCR to reprocess the multiplex PCR reads, holding one entry per CDR3 protein. The sample yields some 460,000 distinct CDR3 sequences, 15% to 19% seen once. What was sequenced was blood. All receptors come from a woman between 18 and 30 years old with Graves' hyperthyroidism.

This clonotype was counted only a few times. V usage is TRBV5-6 and J usage is TRBJ2-7, with 10 bases fitting TRBD1. The junction had 2 bases not matched to a gene; V was cut back by 0 bases and J by 5 bases. This CDR3 is built from 14 residues. Germline values: CDR1 SGHDT, CDR2 YYEEEE. As DNA, the CDR3 is TGTGCCAGCAGCTTGGGGGACAGGGGCCACGAGCAGTACTTC. Its protein is CASSLGDRGHEQYF. Together with reference TRBV5-6 and TRBJ2-7, the CDR3 gives the full variable domain: DAGVTQSPTHLIKTRGQQVTLRCSPKSGHDTVSWYQQALGQGPQFIFQYYEEEERQRGNFPDRFSGHQFPNYSSELNVNALLLGDSALYLCASSLGDRGHEQYFGPGTRLTVT.

This clonotype has at least ten counts. The chain recombines TRBV20-1 with TRBJ2-1, with 8 positions matching TRBD1. This CDR3 spans 13 amino acids. The V gene's germline CDR1 is DFQATT and CDR2 SNEGSKA (reference sequence). J was trimmed by 5 bases and V by 2 bases; bases with no gene match: 2. DNA for the CDR3: TGCAGTGCTAGAAAGGACAGGGACAATGAGCAGTTCTTC. Translated, it gives CSARKDRDNEQFF.